This TCR beta chain was documented in a study of cytomegalovirus exposure and HLA in healthy donors. Study as a whole: The platform used for the approximately 130 validation repertoires matched that of the 650 to 750 first-cohort repertoires, a later analysis reported.

Study-wide points: Reportedly, cytomegalovirus status was diagnosed with high sensitivity and specificity. CMV antigen specificity was confirmed in vitro for three CMV-associated chains. Subsequent analysis revealed that first-cohort TCR clusters tended to co-occur in the 100 to 150 validation repertoires.

Comment on this clone: Its antigen is as yet unknown.

The CDR3 sequence is 15 residues long. The V gene end was trimmed by 3 bases and the J gene end by 4 bases; junction bases not matched to a gene: 5. Germline V gives CDR1 MNHNS, CDR2 SASEGT. Assay: immunoSEQ multiplex PCR; the TCRdb copy retains only in-frame clones and omits some. Of about 160,000 clones listed, approximately 96% are singletons. Material: PBMCs. This TCR was recovered from a woman between 18 and 29 years old in good health and CMV-seronegative. The chain carries TRBV6-1 and TRBJ2-3; 9 nucleotides match TRBD2. The CDR3 loop is CASSDLAGRADTQYF. The CDR3 DNA follows: TGTGCCAGCAGTGACCTAGCGGGGCGGGCAGATACGCAGTATTTT.